What follows are 10 T cell receptor beta chains derived from one specimen sequenced in a study of pediatric ulcerative colitis. Sequencing was performed with immunoSEQ multiplex PCR; in TCRdb, only in-frame clones are kept and a portion is missing. The data contain more than 50,000 clones, 70% to 85% of them singletons. Sequencing was carried out using blood. All receptors derive from a boy aged 10-17 years with moderate ulcerative colitis.

This clone has more than one count but fewer than ten. The chain carries TRBV4-1 and TRBJ2-7; D unclear. The CDR3 loop spans 15 amino acids. Germline lookup yields CDR1 MGHRA and CDR2 YSYEKL. Trimming left V 1 base short and J 3 bases short, with 13 bases between. Written as DNA, the CDR3 is TGCGCCAGCAGCCAAGGCCCCGTAGCAAACTACGAGCAGTACTTC. It translates to CASSQGPVANYEQYF.

The J gene is TRBJ1-4, the V gene TRBV30, with D maybe TRBD1 (6 bases). Germline V gene sequence: CDR1 GTSNPN, CDR2 SVGIG (reference sequence). The CDR3 is made up of 13 amino acids. Trimming took 7 bases from V and 8 from J, leaving 17 bases between them. In nucleotides, the CDR3 is TGTGCCTCCAGAAACAGGGTAGGAGAAAAACTGTTTTTT. Its translation: CASRNRVGEKLFF.

This chain links TRBV4-2 with TRBJ2-7; 9 bases match TRBD1. Germline CDR1 and CDR2: LGHNA and YNFKEQ. The CDR3 totals 15 residues. V gave up 0 bases and J gave up 4 bases; unmatched junction bases: 4. The CDR3 nucleotides are TGTGCCAGCAGCCAAGAATTGGACAGGGGTTACGAGCAGTACTTC. Protein product: CASSQELDRGYEQYF.

The genes are TRBV30 and TRBJ1-5; 9 positions agree with TRBD1. The CDR3 is 15 residues long. V dropped 4 bases and J dropped 6; count of bases not matched to a gene: 10. Per germline, CDR1 GTSNPN and CDR2 SVGIG (reference sequence). The CDR3 here is CAWNPGTGSSQPQHF. DNA of the CDR3: TGTGCCTGGAACCCCGGGACAGGGTCGAGTCAGCCCCAGCATTTT. Drawing the rest from reference TRBV30 and TRBJ1-5, the complete variable domain is SQTIHQWPATLVQPVGSPLSLECTVEGTSNPNLYWYRQAAGRGLQLLFYSVGIGQISSEVPQNLSASRPQDRQFILSSKKLLLSDSGFYLCAWNPGTGSSQPQHFGDGTRLSIL.

The chain recombines TRBV30 with TRBJ2-7, with D perhaps assigned TRBD1 or TRBD2 (6 bases each). V dropped 2 bases and J dropped 2 bases, with 16 bases sitting between them. CDR1 and CDR2 from the germline V gene are GTSNPN and SVGIG (reference sequence). CDR3 length: 15 amino acids. This CDR3 reads CAWSRFRGDTYEQYF. CDR3 bases: TGTGCCTGGAGTAGATTTAGGGGGGATACCTACGAGCAGTACTTC.

V gene TRBV2 combines with J gene TRBJ2-6; 11 bases align to TRBD2. Trimming removed 4 bases from V and 0 bases from J; junction bases left unmatched: 5. The CDR3 covers 18 residues. Germline-derived CDR1 and CDR2 are SNHLY and FYNNEI. The CDR3 DNA reads TGTGCCAGCAGTGGCCTAGCGGGAGGTCCCTCTGGGGCCAACGTCCTGACTTTC. Translated, it gives CASSGLAGGPSGANVLTF.

This chain links TRBV9 with TRBJ2-7, with a possible D match to TRBD2 (7 bases). V lost 3 bases to trimming and J lost 0 bases, with 13 bases between them. This CDR3 has 15 residues. Germline CDR1 and CDR2: SGDLS and YYNGEE. DNA for the CDR3: TGTGCCAGCAGCGAGGGGGAGGGGTTCTCCTACGAGCAGTACTTC. As protein: CASSEGEGFSYEQYF. The whole variable domain, filled in from reference TRBV9 and TRBJ2-7, reads DSGVTQTPKHLITATGQRVTLRCSPRSGDLSVYWYQQSLDQGLQFLIQYYNGEERAKGNILERFSAQQFPDLHSELNLSSLELGDSALYFCASSEGEGFSYEQYFGPGTRLTVT.

This clone was counted only a few times. The chain employs TRBV9 and TRBJ1-6; D remains ambiguous. The CDR3 loop spans 14 amino acids. Germline V CDR1 and CDR2: SGDLS, YYNGEE. The ends were cut back, 4 bases at V and 5 bases at J, with 10 bases in the middle. CDR3 amino acids: CASSRQADNSPLHF. As DNA, the CDR3 is TGTGCCAGCAGCAGGCAGGCTGATAATTCACCCCTCCACTTT. The variable domain in full, completed from reference TRBV9 and TRBJ1-6, reads DSGVTQTPKHLITATGQRVTLRCSPRSGDLSVYWYQQSLDQGLQFLIQYYNGEERAKGNILERFSAQQFPDLHSELNLSSLELGDSALYFCASSRQADNSPLHFGNGTRLTVT.

The rearrangement joins TRBV28 to TRBJ2-7; no reliable D call. Trimming pared 3 bases from V and 7 bases from J, leaving 7 bases between. This CDR3 region has 11 residues. CDR1 MDHEN and CDR2 SYDVKM come from the germline V gene. The CDR3: CASSFLGEQYF. In DNA form, the CDR3 reads TGTGCCAGCAGTTTTTTGGGGGAGCAGTACTTC.

This clone was seen once. The V call is TRBV19, the J call TRBJ2-3; TRBD1 or TRBD2 may be the D gene (6 bases each). The CDR3 contains 14 residues. Trimming shortened V by 6 bases and J by 6 bases, and 16 bases separated the two germline ends. CDR1 is LNHDA and CDR2 is SQIVND in the germline V gene (reference sequence). This chain's CDR3 is CASSGRGPLDTQYF. For the CDR3, the DNA is TGTGCCAGTAGCGGTCGGGGGCCCCTGGATACGCAGTATTTT. Using reference TRBV19 and TRBJ2-3 for the parts outside the CDR3, the full variable domain is DGGITQSPKYLFRKEGQNVTLSCEQNLNHDAMYWYRQDPGQGLRLIYYSQIVNDFQKGDIAEGYSVSREKKESFPLTVTSAQKNPTAFYLCASSGRGPLDTQYFGPGTRLTVL.